This T cell receptor beta chain was profiled in a study of early T cells in non-severe SARS-CoV-2 infection. Overall study context: Chains were not paired, and sequencing was done on bulk RNA from unsorted whole blood. Study results and limitations: The VDJdb matching leaned toward anti-spike CD8 responses and overlooked private and CD4 specificities.

Unique molecular identifiers tagged individual cDNA molecules. TCRdb reanalysed the 5' RACE reads using MiXCR and keeps one entry per CDR3 protein. The table lists tens of thousands of distinct CDR3 sequences, about an eighth of them singletons, with around 3.3% in the top ten. This clonotype appeared a few times. The target antigen is unknown. This CDR3 is 16 amino acids long. V lost 5 bases and J lost 5; bases outside the gene matches: 9. Germline-derived CDR1 and CDR2 are SEHNR and FQNEAQ (reference sequence). Sequenced material: whole blood. The clonotype originates from an adult who was a healthcare worker with PCR-confirmed SARS-CoV-2 infection or an uninfected control (not recorded which). The rearrangement joins TRBV7-9 to TRBJ2-1; 10 bases are shared with TRBD2. The CDR3 region is CASSKNSGGYHNEQFF. The DNA of the CDR3 is TGTGCCAGCAGCAAGAATAGCGGGGGGTACCACAATGAGCAGTTCTTC. The complete variable domain, with remaining parts taken from reference TRBV7-9 and TRBJ2-1, reads DTGVSQNPRHKITKRGQNVTFRCDPISEHNRLYWYRQTLGQGPEFLTYFQNEAQLEKSRLLSDRFSAERPKGSFSTLEIQRTEQGDSAMYLCASSKNSGGYHNEQFFGPGTRLTVL.